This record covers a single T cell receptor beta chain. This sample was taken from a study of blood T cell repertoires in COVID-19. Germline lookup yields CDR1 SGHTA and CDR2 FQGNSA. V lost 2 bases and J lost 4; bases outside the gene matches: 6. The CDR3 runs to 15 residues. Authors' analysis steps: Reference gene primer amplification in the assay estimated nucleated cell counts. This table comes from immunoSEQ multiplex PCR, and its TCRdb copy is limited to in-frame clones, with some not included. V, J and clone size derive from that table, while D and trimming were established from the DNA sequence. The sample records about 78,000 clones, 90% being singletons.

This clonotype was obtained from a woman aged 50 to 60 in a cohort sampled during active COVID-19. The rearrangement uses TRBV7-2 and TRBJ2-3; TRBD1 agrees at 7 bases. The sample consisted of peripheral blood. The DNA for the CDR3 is TGTGCCAGCAGCTTACAGGGGGAGCTCCCAGATACGCAGTATTTT. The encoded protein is CASSLQGELPDTQYF.